This TCR beta chain was identified during a study of T-cell memory formation after mild COVID-19. Turning to the study itself: Clusters of TCRs were largely donor specific. Overall study findings and caveats: What remained unconfirmed was the SARS-CoV-2 specificity of second-wave clones peaking on day 37. Clones that got smaller from day 15 to 85 had even CD4/CD8, while clones growing later tipped toward CD4+.

As for this clonotype: Antigen specificity is unknown.

The authors produced TCR alpha and TCR beta cDNA libraries with sample barcodes and UMIs by 5'RACE using constant-segment primers. MiXCR, run by TCRdb on the 5' RACE reads, gives a single entry per CDR3 protein. The sample holds 110,000 or so distinct CDR3 sequences, approximately 22% seen once. The CDR3 has 14 residues. V was clipped by 5 bases and J by 7 bases, with 17 bases between them. Germline V lookup: CDR1 LNHDA, CDR2 SQIVND (reference sequence). The TCR sequence derives from a man aged 18 to 29 who had mild COVID-19 (a few samples of this study predate the infection). Cell type and time point are not known. Source material: PBMCs or a T cell subset sorted from them (not recorded which). This sequence joins TRBV19 and TRBJ1-1; D gene ambiguous. The CDR3 region has the DNA TGTGCCAGTAGTCTCGTACCGGACGGCCGTGAAGCTTTCTTT. It encodes CASSLVPDGREAFF.